This T cell receptor beta chain was captured in a study of T-cell memory formation after mild COVID-19. Study context: TCR clusters were mostly donor specific. Study findings and constraints: Contracting CD4+ clones lay largely in CM and EM, with CD8+ ones residing in EMRA. There was a balanced CD4/CD8 profile in clones contracting day 15 to 85, and later expanders leaned CD4+. The study detected some responding clones in pre-infection memory, suggesting cross-reactive memory joined.

Deletions cut 1 base from V and 3 bases from J, with 10 bases between. The germline V gene has CDR1 DFQATT and CDR2 SNEGSKA (reference sequence). The CDR3 is 14 residues long. TCRdb re-derived calls from the 5' RACE reads in MiXCR, one entry per CDR3 protein. This sample has about 260,000 distinct CDR3 sequences; 7.5% to 9.5% occur once, and the top ten carry 20% to 25%. This clonotype was detected ten times or more. Its antigen is currently unknown. The sequencing sample was made of PBMCs or a T cell subset sorted from them (not recorded which). The receptor was isolated from a man between 18 and 35 years old who had mild COVID-19 (a few samples of this study predate the infection). Cell type and time point are not known. This rearrangement joins TRBV20-1 to TRBJ1-5, with D possibly being TRBD1 (5 bases). The CDR3 DNA sequence: TGCAGTGCTAGAGTCGACAGCGACAATCAGCCCCAGCATTTT. Translated, it gives CSARVDSDNQPQHF.